A single T cell receptor beta chain is shown here with its context. Antigen: not known. At one boundary the junction diverges from the germline segment, which might be a read error. CDR1 and CDR2 (germline): SQVTM, ANQGSEA. The CDR3 totals 13 residues. These data come from a study of post-analysis software for immune sequencing data. Whole-study findings and limits: Controls showed lower frequencies than patients for several TRBV segments, and TRBV5-6, TRBV5-1 and TRBV20-1 were among these. Normalized Chao1 diversity in multiple sclerosis patients fell significantly below that of controls.

Unique molecular identifiers were carried by the TCR beta cDNA libraries. It was from about 0.98 to 11 million T cells that approximately 500,000 cDNA molecules came. TCRdb reprocessed the PCR reads via MiXCR and lists one record per CDR3 protein. The sample consists of roughly 700,000 distinct CDR3 sequences, just under 30% of them appearing once. Sequencing was carried out using blood. The sequence was obtained from a girl between 10 and 17 years old with multiple sclerosis. The chain has TRBV29-1 and TRBJ2-5, with unresolved D. CDR3 DNA: TGCAGCGTTGAGGGGTTCCACCAAGAGACCCGGTACTTC. Translation: CSVEGFHQETRYF.